This TCR beta chain originates from a study of T cell responses to AZD1222 COVID-19 vaccine (dated by TCRdb to the early 2020s). A note on the overall study: Because spike-specific TCR depth and breadth did not differ between the two schedules, AZD1222 recipients who got a second dose at roughly 4 weeks were pooled with those who got a second dose at roughly 12 weeks. Enrollment into the trials was organized by age into subgroups of 18-55, 56-69 and 70-plus years, and those subgroups contained roughly 150, 30 and 60 TCR-sequenced participants, respectively. TCR sequencing covered over 230 trial participants: 200 to 210 given two doses of AZD1222 and approximately 26 given two doses of MenACWY control vaccine. Results the study describes overall, beyond this receptor: Epitopes outside the regions mutated in the B.1.351 and B.1.1.7 variants were reportedly recognized by nearly half of the unique spike-specific TCRs. Conclusions about previously exposed vaccinees were limited because only a handful of AZD1222 recipients were SARS-CoV-2 seropositive at baseline. A significant rise in spike-specific TCR breadth and depth was observed after two AZD1222 doses relative to day 0 and relative to MenACWY recipients. Because no day 14 peak-response samples were available, repertoires were characterized only after the peak T cell response. In the small 56-69-year group, the increase in depth fell short of significance, most likely because of low power. The whole spike protein was spanned by vaccine-associated CD4 TCRs, and dominant responses were seen in regions 160-218 and 743-854. Participants were mostly white British and included more females than males, and it was suggested by the authors that clonal diversity may have been underestimated.

As regards this clone: Its antigen specificity is not known. There are no base qualities to consult, and no much larger clone falls within one base.

What this sample's time point label stands for: baseline before first vaccination. The vaccinee samples were drawn from two UK trials, COV001 and COV002, one of which was a single-blind randomized controlled phase 2/3 trial testing AZD1222 (ChAdOx1 nCoV-19) in healthy adults. For TCRbeta chain sequencing, PBMC samples from trial participants were taken at day 0 and at day 28 after the second dose. The CDR3 regions of human TCRbeta chains were analyzed by immunosequencing. The published analysis was carried out like this. Repertoire TCRs were matched against a reference library of SARS-CoV-2-specific TCRs generated with the MIRA antigen-specificity platform. Breadth was defined as the fraction of unique TCRs that were SARS-CoV-2-associated. Depth was defined as the fraction of total T cells that were SARS-CoV-2-associated. Using the MIRA data, each spike-specific TCR was mapped to the spike region that the TCR reacts to and placed in a CD4 or CD8 class. Log10-transformed breadth and depth values were compared by one-way ANOVA with Sidak's multiple comparisons tests. This immuneACCESS table, as held by TCRdb, lists in-frame sequences with V and J called but not all clones. Of the missing ones, under half trace to an unresolved V gene in checked studies; the others have no known cause. V and J calls and clone size are as listed in that table; D and trimming were resolved from the DNA. The sample contains around 120,000 clones, approximately 90% of them found a single time. The ten largest clones add up to roughly 4% of the sample.

Material: peripheral blood, obtained on day 0 of AZD1222 vaccination. This sequence originates from an adult in good health.

The DNA sequence follows: TGTGCCAGCAGTTCGGGCTTCACTGAAGCTTTCTTT. This translates into CASSSGFTEAFF. This sequence uses TRBV27 and TRBJ1-1; no D gene call is confident. The germline V gene encodes CDR1 MNHEY and CDR2 SMNVEV (reference sequence). The CDR3 numbers 12 residues from cysteine through phenylalanine. Just the 36-base CDR3 DNA is kept, in frame starting at base 1. The V end loses 4 bases and the J end loses 4 bases, and a stretch of 7 bases separates them.